The 9 T cell receptor beta chains listed next were all sequenced from one sample in a study of T cells in localized non-small cell lung cancer. The assay was immunoSEQ multiplex PCR, and TCRdb's table has in-frame clones only and misses some. The sample records tens of thousands of clones, roughly 87% being singletons. The sequences come from peripheral blood, collected before any cancer treatment. The receptor set was obtained from a woman aged 35 to 69 with stage I lung adenocarcinoma.

CDR3 amino acids: CASSSGTVETQYF. The DNA for the CDR3 is TGTGCCAGCAGCTCGGGGACAGTAGAGACCCAGTACTTC. The chain employs TRBV5-6 and TRBJ2-5, with 7 bases fitting TRBD1. V lost 3 bases and J lost 4; bases outside the gene matches: 3. CDR1 SGHDT and CDR2 YYEEEE come from the germline V gene. The CDR3 consists of 13 residues.

V gene TRBV5-1 combines with J gene TRBJ2-1, with 8 bases matching TRBD1. The length of the CDR3 is 13 residues. V shed 5 bases, J shed 7 bases, and the junction held 5 bases outside the gene matches. CDR1 and CDR2 (germline): SGHRS, YFSETQ. CDR3 region: CASRRGQGNEQFF. The CDR3 nucleotides are TGCGCCAGCAGACGAGGACAGGGTAATGAGCAGTTCTTC.

The chain combines TRBV5-1 with TRBJ1-1; possible D gene TRBD1, 6 bases. The CDR3 covers 15 residues. V gave up 0 bases and J gave up 1 base, with 10 bases separating them. Per germline, CDR1 SGHRS and CDR2 YFSETQ. The chain's CDR3 is CASSLAGTQNTEAFF. In nucleotides, the CDR3 is TGCGCCAGCAGCTTGGCCGGGACACAGAACACTGAAGCTTTCTTT.

V usage is TRBV28 and J usage is TRBJ2-5; D possibly corresponds to TRBD2 (7 bases). Trimming took 6 bases from V and 3 from J, leaving 14 bases between them. Germline-derived CDR1 and CDR2 are MDHEN and SYDVKM. The length of the CDR3 is 14 residues. CDR3 nucleotides: TGTGCCAGCAGCGGTGGGGGGGCGAAAGAGACCCAGTACTTC. It encodes CASSGGGAKETQYF.

The gene calls are TRBV18 and TRBJ2-7; no definite D call. Germline V gene lookup returns CDR1 KGHSH and CDR2 LQKENI. V lost 1 base, J lost 7 bases, and 11 bases lay in between. This CDR3 contains 13 residues. In DNA, the CDR3 is TGTGCCAGCTCACCACTCCGTGGTGGGGAGCAGTACTTC. This gives the protein CASSPLRGGEQYF. The full variable domain, rest sourced from reference TRBV18 and TRBJ2-7, is NAGVMQNPRHLVRRRGQEARLRCSPMKGHSHVYWYRQLPEEGLKFMVYLQKENIIDESGMPKERFSAEFPKEGPSILRIQQVVRGDSAAYFCASSPLRGGEQYFGPGTRLTVT.

The count of this clone is one. In DNA form, the CDR3 reads TGTGCCAGCAGTGGGACTAGCGGGAGTTACGAGCAGTACTTC. Translated, it gives CASSGTSGSYEQYF. The V and J genes are TRBV28 and TRBJ2-7; 14 bases are shared with TRBD2. This CDR3 has 14 amino acids. V lost 5 bases to trimming and J lost 4 bases; unmatched junction nucleotides: 1. CDR1 and CDR2 from the germline V gene are MDHEN and SYDVKM.

This clone is medium-sized (0.01 to 0.1%) within its sample. The chain has TRBV14 and TRBJ2-7, with D possibly TRBD2 on 6 matching bases. V lost 4 bases, J lost 1 base, and 14 bases lay in between. CDR3 size: 15 residues. CDR1 is SGHDN and CDR2 is FVKESK in the germline V gene. The CDR3 is CASSLSRDSSYEQYF. The CDR3 coding sequence is TGTGCCAGCAGCCTCAGCCGGGACTCGTCCTACGAGCAGTACTTC.

The chain employs TRBV7-8 and TRBJ2-2; 14 bases match TRBD2. After removal of 2 bases from V and 0 bases from J, the junction contained 2 bases not matched to a gene. CDR3 length: 18 amino acids. Per germline, CDR1 SGHVS and CDR2 FQNEAQ. The CDR3 sequence: CASSLKGLAGANTGELFF. The CDR3 nucleotides read TGTGCCAGCAGCTTAAAGGGACTAGCGGGAGCGAACACCGGGGAGCTGTTTTTT.

CDR3 bases: TGTGCCAGCAGCCCGGGACTAGCGGGAGACCCAAACAATGAGCAGTTCTTC. It specifies CASSPGLAGDPNNEQFF. J is TRBJ2-1 and V is TRBV13; TRBD2 aligns across 14 bases. Per germline, CDR1 PRHDT and CDR2 FYEKMQ (reference sequence). The J segment lost 5 bases and the V segment lost 5 bases, leaving 8 bases of the junction unmatched. The CDR3 is 17 residues long. Full variable domain (missing parts from reference TRBV13 and TRBJ2-1): AAGVIQSPRHLIKEKRETATLKCYPIPRHDTVYWYQQGPGQDPQFLISFYEKMQSDKGSIPDRFSAQQFSDYHSELNMSSLELGDSALYFCASSPGLAGDPNNEQFFGPGTRLTVL.